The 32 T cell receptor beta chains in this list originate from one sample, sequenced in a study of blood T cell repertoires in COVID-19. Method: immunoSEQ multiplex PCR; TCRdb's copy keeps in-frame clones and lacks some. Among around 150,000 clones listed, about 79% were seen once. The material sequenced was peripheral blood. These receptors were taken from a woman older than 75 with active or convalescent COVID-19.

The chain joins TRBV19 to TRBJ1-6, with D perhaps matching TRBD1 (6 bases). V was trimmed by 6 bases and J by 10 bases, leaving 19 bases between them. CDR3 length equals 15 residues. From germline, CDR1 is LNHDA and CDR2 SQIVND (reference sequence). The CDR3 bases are TGTGCCAGTAGCCCCCGCGGGGGGCGCGGATCACCCCTCCACTTT. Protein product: CASSPRGGRGSPLHF.

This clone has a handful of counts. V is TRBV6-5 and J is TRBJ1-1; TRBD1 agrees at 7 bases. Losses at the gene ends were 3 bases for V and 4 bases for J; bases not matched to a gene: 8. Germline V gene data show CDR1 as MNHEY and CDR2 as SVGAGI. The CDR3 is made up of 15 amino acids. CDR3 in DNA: TGTGCCAGCAGTTATTCAACAGGGGTCGTCACTGAAGCTTTCTTT. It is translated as CASSYSTGVVTEAFF.

CDR3 amino acids: CASSYRLAGVEGTDTQYF. The DNA of the CDR3 is TGCGCCAGCAGCTACAGGCTAGCGGGGGTTGAGGGCACAGATACGCAGTATTTT. The chain is built from TRBV5-1 and TRBJ2-3, with 10 bases matching TRBD2. Germline-derived CDR1 and CDR2 are SGHRS and YFSETQ. V lost 3 bases and J lost 1; bases outside the gene matches: 11. CDR3 size: 18 residues.

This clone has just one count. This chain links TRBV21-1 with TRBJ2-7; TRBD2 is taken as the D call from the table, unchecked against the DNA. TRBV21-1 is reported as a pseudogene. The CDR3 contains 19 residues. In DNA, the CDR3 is TGTGCCAGCAGCAAAACCCGACGGGCGGGACCCTATAATACCTACGAGCAGTACTTC. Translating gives CASSKTRRAGPYNTYEQYF.

The CDR3 reads CASSSTGGFGYTF. The CDR3 DNA is TGTGCCAGCAGCTCGACAGGGGGCTTTGGCTACACCTTC. The chain recombines TRBV7-3 with TRBJ1-2; 10 bases match TRBD1. V was clipped by 4 bases and J by 7 bases; unmatched bases: 3. The germline V gene encodes CDR1 SGHTA and CDR2 FQGTGA. The CDR3 extends over 13 amino acids.

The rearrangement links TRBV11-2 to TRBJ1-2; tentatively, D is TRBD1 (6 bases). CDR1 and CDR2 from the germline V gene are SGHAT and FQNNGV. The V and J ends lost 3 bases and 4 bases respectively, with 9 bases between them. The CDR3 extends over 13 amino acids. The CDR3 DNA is TGTGCCAGCAGCTTCACAGGGTCCTATGGCTACACCTTC. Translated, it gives CASSFTGSYGYTF. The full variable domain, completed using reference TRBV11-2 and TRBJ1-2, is EAGVAQSPRYKIIEKRQSVAFWCNPISGHATLYWYQQILGQGPKLLIQFQNNGVVDDSQLPKDRFSAERLKGVDSTLKIQPAKLEDSAVYLCASSFTGSYGYTFGSGTRLTVV.

The CDR3 region is CASTRQGAETQYF. The CDR3 coding sequence is TGTGCCAGCACTAGACAGGGGGCGGAGACCCAGTACTTC. The rearrangement uses TRBV6-5 and TRBJ2-5; TRBD1 matches 10 bases. Per germline, CDR1 MNHEY and CDR2 SVGAGI. This CDR3 comprises 13 residues. After removal of 7 bases from V and 5 bases from J, the junction contained 4 bases not matched to a gene.

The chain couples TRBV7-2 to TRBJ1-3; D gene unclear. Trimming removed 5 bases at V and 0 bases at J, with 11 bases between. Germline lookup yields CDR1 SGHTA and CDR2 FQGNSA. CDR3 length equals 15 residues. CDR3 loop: CASSQDGNSGNTIYF. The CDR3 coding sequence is TGTGCCAGCAGCCAGGACGGGAACTCTGGAAACACCATATATTTT.

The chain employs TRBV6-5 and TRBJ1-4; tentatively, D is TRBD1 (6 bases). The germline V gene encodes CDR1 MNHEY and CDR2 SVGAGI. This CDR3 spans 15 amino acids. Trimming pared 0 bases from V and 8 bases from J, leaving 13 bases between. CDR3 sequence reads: CASSYSSGVDEKLFF. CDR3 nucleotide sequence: TGTGCCAGCAGTTACTCGTCAGGGGTTGACGAAAAACTGTTTTTT.

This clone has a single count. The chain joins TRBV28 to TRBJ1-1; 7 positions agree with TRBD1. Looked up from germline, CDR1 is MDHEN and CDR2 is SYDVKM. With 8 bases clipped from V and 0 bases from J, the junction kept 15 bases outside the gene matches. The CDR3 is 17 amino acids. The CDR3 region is CASSLPGTAYMNTEAFF. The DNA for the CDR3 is TGTGCCAGCTCCCTTCCCGGGACAGCCTATATGAACACTGAAGCTTTCTTT.

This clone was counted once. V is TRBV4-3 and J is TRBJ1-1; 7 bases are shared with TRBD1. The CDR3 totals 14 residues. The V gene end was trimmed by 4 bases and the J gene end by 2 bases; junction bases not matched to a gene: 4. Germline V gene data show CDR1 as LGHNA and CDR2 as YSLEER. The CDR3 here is CASSRGTANTEAFF. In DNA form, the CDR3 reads TGCGCCAGCAGCCGGGGGACAGCCAACACTGAAGCTTTCTTT.

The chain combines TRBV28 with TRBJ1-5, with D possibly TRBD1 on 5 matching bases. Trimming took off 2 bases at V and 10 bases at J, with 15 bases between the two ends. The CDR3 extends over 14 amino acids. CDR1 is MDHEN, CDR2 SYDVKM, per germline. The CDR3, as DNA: TGTGCCAGCAGTTTAAGACAGTCTCGAGGACCCCAGCATTTT. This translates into CASSLRQSRGPQHF.

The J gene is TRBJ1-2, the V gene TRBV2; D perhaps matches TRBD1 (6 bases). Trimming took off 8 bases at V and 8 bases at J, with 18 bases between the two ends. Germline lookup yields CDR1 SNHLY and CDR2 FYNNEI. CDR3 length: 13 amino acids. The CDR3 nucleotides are TGTGCCAGCTTCCCCCGGCCAGGGGAGGGCTACACCTTC. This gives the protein CASFPRPGEGYTF. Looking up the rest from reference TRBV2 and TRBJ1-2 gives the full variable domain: EPEVTQTPSHQVTQMGQEVILRCVPISNHLYFYWYRQILGQKVEFLVSFYNNEISEKSEIFDDQFSVERPDGSNFTLKIRSTKLEDSAMYFCASFPRPGEGYTFGSGTRLTVV.

CDR3 region: CASSFRGQGWETQYF. CDR3 DNA: TGTGCCAGCAGTTTCCGAGGACAGGGATGGGAGACCCAGTACTTC. The J gene is TRBJ2-5, the V gene TRBV28, with 8 positions matching TRBD1. The germline V gene encodes CDR1 MDHEN and CDR2 SYDVKM. Losses at the gene ends were 3 bases for V and 5 bases for J; bases not matched to a gene: 8. CDR3 length: 15 residues.

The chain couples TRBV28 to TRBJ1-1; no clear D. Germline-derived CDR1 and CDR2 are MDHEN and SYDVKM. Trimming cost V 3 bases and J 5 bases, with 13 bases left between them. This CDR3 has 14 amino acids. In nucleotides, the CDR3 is TGTGCCAGCAGTTTGACCCCCGGCGGGACTGAAGCTTTCTTT. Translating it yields CASSLTPGGTEAFF.

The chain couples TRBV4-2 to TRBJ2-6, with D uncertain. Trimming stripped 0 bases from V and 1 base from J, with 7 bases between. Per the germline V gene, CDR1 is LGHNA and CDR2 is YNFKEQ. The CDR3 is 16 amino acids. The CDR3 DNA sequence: TGTGCCAGCAGCCAAGAAAAAGAGTCTGGGGCCAACGTCCTGACTTTC. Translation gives CASSQEKESGANVLTF.

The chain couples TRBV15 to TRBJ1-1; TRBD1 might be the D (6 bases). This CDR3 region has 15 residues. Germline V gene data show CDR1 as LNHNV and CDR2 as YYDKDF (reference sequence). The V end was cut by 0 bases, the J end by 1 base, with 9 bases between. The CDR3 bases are TGTGCCACCAGCAGAGAGGGGGCTAGGAACACTGAAGCTTTCTTT. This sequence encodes CATSREGARNTEAFF.

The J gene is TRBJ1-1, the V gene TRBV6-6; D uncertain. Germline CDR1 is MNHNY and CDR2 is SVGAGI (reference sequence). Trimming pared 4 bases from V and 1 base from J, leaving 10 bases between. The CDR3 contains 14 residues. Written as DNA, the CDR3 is TGTGCCAGCAGTTCGGCCGGCGGGAACACTGAAGCTTTCTTT. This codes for CASSSAGGNTEAFF.

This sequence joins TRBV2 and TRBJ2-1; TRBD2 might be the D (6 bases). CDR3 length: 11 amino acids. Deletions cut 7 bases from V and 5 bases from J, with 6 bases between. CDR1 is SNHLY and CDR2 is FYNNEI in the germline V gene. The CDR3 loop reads CASTGDNEQFF. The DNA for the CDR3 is TGTGCCAGCACGGGGGACAATGAGCAGTTCTTC.

CDR3 loop: CASSSPGGMMNTEAFF. The CDR3 region has the DNA TGTGCCAGCAGCTCCCCGGGAGGGATGATGAACACTGAAGCTTTCTTT. The gene calls are TRBV7-9 and TRBJ1-1; D call uncertain. The V end lost 4 bases, the J end lost 0 bases, and 15 bases lay between the germline ends. The germline V gene has CDR1 SEHNR and CDR2 FQNEAQ (reference sequence). CDR3 length equals 16 residues.

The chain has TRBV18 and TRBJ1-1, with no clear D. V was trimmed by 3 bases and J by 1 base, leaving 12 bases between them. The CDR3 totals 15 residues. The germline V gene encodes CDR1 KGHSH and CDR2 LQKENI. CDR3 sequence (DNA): TGTGCCAGCTCACCCAACTATCGATCGAACACTGAAGCTTTCTTT. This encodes CASSPNYRSNTEAFF. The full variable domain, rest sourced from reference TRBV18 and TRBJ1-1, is NAGVMQNPRHLVRRRGQEARLRCSPMKGHSHVYWYRQLPEEGLKFMVYLQKENIIDESGMPKERFSAEFPKEGPSILRIQQVVRGDSAAYFCASSPNYRSNTEAFFGQGTRLTVV.

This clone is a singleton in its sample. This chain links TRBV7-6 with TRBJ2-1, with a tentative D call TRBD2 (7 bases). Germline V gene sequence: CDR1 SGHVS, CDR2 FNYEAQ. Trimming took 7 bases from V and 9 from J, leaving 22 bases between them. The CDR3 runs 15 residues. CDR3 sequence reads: CASTSTGGGGGEQFF. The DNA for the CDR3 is TGTGCCAGCACCTCAACGGGGGGCGGGGGTGGTGAGCAGTTCTTC.

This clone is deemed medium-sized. CDR3 amino acids: CSASLQGTGSPLHF. CDR3 DNA: TGCAGTGCTAGTTTACAGGGGACTGGTTCACCCCTCCACTTT. V is TRBV20-1 and J is TRBJ1-6; 7 bases align to TRBD1. CDR1 is DFQATT and CDR2 is SNEGSKA in the germline V gene (reference sequence). V shed 3 bases and J 9 bases; nucleotides not matched to a gene: 8. This CDR3 comprises 14 residues.

The CDR3 is CASSQNRDGYTF. For the CDR3, the DNA is TGTGCCAGTAGTCAAAACAGAGATGGCTACACCTTC. The chain carries TRBV19 and TRBJ1-2; D is ambiguous. Germline assignment: CDR1 LNHDA and CDR2 SQIVND (reference sequence). V shed 5 bases and J shed 6 bases, with 10 bases lying between them. The CDR3 spans 12 residues. The variable domain in full, with the rest retrieved from reference TRBV19 and TRBJ1-2, is DGGITQSPKYLFRKEGQNVTLSCEQNLNHDAMYWYRQDPGQGLRLIYYSQIVNDFQKGDIAEGYSVSREKKESFPLTVTSAQKNPTAFYLCASSQNRDGYTFGSGTRLTVV.

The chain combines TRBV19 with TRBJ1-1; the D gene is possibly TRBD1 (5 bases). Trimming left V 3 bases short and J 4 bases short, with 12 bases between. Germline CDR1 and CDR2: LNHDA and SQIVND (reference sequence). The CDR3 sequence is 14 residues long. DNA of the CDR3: TGTGCCAGTAGTATGGAGGGGAGCCGCACTGAAGCTTTCTTT. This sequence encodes CASSMEGSRTEAFF.

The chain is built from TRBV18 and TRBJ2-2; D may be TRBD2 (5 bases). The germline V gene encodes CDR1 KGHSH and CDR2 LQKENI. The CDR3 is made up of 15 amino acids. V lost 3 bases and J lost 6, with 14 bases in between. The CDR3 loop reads CASSPSRGTPGELFF. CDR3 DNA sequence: TGTGCCAGCTCACCTTCCCGGGGTACCCCCGGGGAGCTGTTTTTT.

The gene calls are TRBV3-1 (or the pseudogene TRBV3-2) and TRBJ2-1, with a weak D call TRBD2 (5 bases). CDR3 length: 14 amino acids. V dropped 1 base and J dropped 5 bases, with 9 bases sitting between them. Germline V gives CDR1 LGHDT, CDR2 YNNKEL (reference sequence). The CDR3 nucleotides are TGTGCCAGCAGCCAAGCCGGGGTAAACAATGAGCAGTTCTTC. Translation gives CASSQAGVNNEQFF.

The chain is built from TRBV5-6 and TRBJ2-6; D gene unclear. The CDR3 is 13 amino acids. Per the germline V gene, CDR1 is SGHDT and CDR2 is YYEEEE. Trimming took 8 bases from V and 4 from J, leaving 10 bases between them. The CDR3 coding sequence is TGTGCCAGTCGAAGAGCCGGGGCCAACGTCCTGACTTTC. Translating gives CASRRAGANVLTF. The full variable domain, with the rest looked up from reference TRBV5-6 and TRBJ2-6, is DAGVTQSPTHLIKTRGQQVTLRCSPKSGHDTVSWYQQALGQGPQFIFQYYEEEERQRGNFPDRFSGHQFPNYSSELNVNALLLGDSALYLCASRRAGANVLTFGAGSRLTVL.

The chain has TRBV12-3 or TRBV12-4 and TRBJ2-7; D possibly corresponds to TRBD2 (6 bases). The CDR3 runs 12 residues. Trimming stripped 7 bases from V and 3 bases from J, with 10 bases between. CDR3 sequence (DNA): TGTGCCAGCAAGCTGGGGGGCTACGAGCAGTACTTC. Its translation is CASKLGGYEQYF.

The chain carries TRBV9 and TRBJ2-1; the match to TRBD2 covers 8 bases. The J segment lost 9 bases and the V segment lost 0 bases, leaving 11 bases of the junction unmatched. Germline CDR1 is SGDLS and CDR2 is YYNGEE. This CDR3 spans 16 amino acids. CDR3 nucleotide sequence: TGTGCCAGCAGCGTAGGCGTCCGCGGGGGGCCCAGTGAGCAGTTCTTC. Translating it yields CASSVGVRGGPSEQFF.

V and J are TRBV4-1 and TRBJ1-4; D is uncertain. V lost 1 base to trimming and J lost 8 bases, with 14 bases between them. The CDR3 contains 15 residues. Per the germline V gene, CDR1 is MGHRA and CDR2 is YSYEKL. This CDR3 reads CASSQVGGKREKLFF. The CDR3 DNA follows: TGCGCCAGCAGCCAAGTTGGCGGGAAGCGCGAAAAACTGTTTTTT.

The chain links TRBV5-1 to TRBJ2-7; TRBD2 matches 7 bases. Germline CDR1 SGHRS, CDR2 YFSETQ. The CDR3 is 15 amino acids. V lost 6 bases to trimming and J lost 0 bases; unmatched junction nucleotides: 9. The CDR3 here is CASKPTGLSSYEQYF. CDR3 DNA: TGCGCCAGCAAACCGACGGGACTAAGCTCCTACGAGCAGTACTTC.